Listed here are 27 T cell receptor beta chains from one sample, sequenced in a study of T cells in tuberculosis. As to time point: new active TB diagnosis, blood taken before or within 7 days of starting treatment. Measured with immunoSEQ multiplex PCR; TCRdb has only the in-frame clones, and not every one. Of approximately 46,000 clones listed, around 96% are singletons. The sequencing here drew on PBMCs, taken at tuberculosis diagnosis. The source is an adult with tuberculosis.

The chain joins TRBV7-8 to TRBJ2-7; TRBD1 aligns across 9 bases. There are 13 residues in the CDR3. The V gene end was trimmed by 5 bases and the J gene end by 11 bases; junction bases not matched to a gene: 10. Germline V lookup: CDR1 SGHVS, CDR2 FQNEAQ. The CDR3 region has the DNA TGTGCCAGCAGCACCGGACAGGGGTTCAGGGAGTACTTC. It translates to CASSTGQGFREYF.

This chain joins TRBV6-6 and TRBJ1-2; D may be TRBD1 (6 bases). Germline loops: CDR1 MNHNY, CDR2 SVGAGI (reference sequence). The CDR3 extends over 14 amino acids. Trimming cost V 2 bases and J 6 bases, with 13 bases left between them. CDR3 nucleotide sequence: TGTGCCAGCAGTTACACACAGACAGGAGATGGCTACACCTTC. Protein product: CASSYTQTGDGYTF.

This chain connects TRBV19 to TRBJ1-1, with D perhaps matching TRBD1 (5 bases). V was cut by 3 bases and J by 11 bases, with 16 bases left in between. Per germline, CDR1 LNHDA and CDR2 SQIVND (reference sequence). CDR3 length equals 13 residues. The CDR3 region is CASSMDIFYRAFF. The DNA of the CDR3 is TGTGCCAGTAGTATGGACATCTTCTATCGGGCTTTCTTT. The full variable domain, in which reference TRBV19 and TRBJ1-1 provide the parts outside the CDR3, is DGGITQSPKYLFRKEGQNVTLSCEQNLNHDAMYWYRQDPGQGLRLIYYSQIVNDFQKGDIAEGYSVSREKKESFPLTVTSAQKNPTAFYLCASSMDIFYRAFFGQGTRLTVV.

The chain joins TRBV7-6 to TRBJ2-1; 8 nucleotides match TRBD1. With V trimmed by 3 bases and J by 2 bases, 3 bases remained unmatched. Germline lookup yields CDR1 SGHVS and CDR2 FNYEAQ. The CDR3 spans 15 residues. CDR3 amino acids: CASSLTGEAYNEQFF. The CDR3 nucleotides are TGTGCCAGCAGCTTGACAGGGGAAGCCTACAATGAGCAGTTCTTC.

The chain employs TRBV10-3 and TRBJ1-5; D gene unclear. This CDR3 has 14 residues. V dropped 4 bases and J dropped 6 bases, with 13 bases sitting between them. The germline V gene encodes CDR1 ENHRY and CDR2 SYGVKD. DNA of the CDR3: TGTGCCATCAGTGGTAGGGAAGAGGGTCAGCCCCAGCATTTT. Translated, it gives CAISGREEGQPQHF.

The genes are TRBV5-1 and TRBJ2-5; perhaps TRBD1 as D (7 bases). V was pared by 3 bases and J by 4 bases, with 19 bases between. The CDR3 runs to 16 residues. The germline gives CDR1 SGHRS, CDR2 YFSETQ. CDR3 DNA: TGCGCCAGCAGCTCCCCTCGACAGGGAGGAGGAGAGACCCAGTACTTC. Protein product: CASSSPRQGGGETQYF.

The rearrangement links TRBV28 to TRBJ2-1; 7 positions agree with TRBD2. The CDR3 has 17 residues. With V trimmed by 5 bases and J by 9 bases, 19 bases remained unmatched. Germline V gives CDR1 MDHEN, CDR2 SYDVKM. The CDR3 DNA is TGTGCCAGCAGTATACCCCCGCTGGGGGGAGGGTTCTCTGAGCAGTTCTTC. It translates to CASSIPPLGGGFSEQFF.

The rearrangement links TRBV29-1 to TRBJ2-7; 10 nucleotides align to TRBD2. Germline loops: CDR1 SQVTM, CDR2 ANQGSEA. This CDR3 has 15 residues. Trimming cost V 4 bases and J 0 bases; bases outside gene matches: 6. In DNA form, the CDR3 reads TGCAGCGTTGGGATCCTAGCGGGGGTCTCCTACGAGCAGTACTTC. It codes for CSVGILAGVSYEQYF.

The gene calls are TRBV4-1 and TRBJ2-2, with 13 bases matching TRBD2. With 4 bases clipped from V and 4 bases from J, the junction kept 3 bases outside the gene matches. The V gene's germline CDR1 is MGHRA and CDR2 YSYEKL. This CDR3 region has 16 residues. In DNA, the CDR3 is TGCGCCAGCAGCCGAGGACTAGCGGGAGTCACCGGGGAGCTGTTTTTT. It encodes CASSRGLAGVTGELFF.

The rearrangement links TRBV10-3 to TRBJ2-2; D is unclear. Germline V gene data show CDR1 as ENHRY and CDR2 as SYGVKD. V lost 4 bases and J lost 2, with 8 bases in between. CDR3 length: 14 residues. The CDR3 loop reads CAISGSTNTGELFF. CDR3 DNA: TGTGCCATCAGTGGATCGACAAACACCGGGGAGCTGTTTTTT.

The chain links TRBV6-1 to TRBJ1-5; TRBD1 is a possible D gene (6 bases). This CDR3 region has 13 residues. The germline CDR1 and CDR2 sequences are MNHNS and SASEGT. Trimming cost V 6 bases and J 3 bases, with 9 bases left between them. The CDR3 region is CASRPGHNQPQHF. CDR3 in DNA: TGTGCCAGCAGGCCGGGACACAATCAGCCCCAGCATTTT.

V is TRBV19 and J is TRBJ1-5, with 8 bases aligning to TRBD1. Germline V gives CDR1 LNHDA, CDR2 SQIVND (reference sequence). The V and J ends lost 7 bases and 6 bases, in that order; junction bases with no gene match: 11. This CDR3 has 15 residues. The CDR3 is CASMEWTGLGQPQHF. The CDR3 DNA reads TGTGCCAGTATGGAGTGGACAGGGTTGGGTCAGCCCCAGCATTTT.

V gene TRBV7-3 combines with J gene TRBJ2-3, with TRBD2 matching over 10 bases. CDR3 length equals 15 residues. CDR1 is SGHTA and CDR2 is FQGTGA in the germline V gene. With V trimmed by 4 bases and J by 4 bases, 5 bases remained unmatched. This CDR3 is CASSSLAGAADTQYF. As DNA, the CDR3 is TGTGCCAGCAGCTCGCTAGCGGGAGCGGCAGATACGCAGTATTTT.

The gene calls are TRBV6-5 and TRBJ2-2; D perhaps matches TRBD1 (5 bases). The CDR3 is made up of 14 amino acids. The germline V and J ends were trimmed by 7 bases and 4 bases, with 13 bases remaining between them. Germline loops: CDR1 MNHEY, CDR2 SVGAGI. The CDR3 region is CASTQGGFTGELFF. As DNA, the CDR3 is TGTGCCAGCACCCAGGGCGGATTCACCGGGGAGCTGTTTTTT.

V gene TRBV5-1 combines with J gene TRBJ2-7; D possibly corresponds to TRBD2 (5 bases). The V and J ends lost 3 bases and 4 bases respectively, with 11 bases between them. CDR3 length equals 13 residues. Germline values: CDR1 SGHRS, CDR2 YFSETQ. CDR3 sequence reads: CASSSSGGYEQYF. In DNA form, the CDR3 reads TGCGCCAGCAGCTCCTCAGGCGGGTACGAGCAGTACTTC.

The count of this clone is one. The CDR3 spells CASSGGTGVNNEQFF. The CDR3 coding sequence is TGTGCCAGCAGTGGAGGAACGGGAGTAAACAATGAGCAGTTCTTC. The chain has TRBV6-5 and TRBJ2-1, with TRBD2 as a possible D gene (6 bases). The CDR3 loop spans 15 amino acids. Per the germline V gene, CDR1 is MNHEY and CDR2 is SVGAGI. V lost 5 bases, J lost 5 bases, and 16 bases lay in between.

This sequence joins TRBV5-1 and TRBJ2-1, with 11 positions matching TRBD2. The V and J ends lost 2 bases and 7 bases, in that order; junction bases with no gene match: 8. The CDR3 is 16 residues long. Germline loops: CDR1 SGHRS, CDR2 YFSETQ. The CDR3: CASSLLTSGIGNEQFF. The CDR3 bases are TGCGCCAGCAGCTTATTGACTAGCGGGATAGGGAATGAGCAGTTCTTC.

CDR3 in amino acids: CSVGVRGGYTF. The CDR3 bases are TGCAGCGTTGGAGTAAGGGGAGGCTACACCTTC. This sequence joins TRBV29-1 and TRBJ1-2, with D possibly matching TRBD1 (5 bases). This CDR3 has 11 amino acids. In germline, CDR1 is SQVTM, CDR2 ANQGSEA. V lost 4 bases and J 8 bases, leaving 11 bases between the germline ends.

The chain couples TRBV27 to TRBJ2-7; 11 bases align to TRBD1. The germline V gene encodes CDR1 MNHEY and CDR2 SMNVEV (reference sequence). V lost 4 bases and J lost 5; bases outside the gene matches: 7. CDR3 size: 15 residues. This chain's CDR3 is CASSSPWTGGHEQYF. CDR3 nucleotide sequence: TGTGCCAGCAGTTCCCCATGGACAGGGGGCCACGAGCAGTACTTC.

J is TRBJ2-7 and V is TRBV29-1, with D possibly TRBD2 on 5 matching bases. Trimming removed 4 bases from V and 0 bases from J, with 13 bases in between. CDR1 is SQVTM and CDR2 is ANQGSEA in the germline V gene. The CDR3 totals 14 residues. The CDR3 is CSVGSRGSSYEQYF. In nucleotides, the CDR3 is TGCAGCGTTGGTAGCCGGGGTAGCTCCTACGAGCAGTACTTC.

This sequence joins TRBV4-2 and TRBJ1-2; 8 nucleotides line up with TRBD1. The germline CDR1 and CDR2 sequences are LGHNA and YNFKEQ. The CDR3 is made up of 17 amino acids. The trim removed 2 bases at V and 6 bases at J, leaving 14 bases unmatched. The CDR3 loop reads CASSQPLASQGADGYTF. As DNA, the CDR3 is TGTGCCAGCAGCCAACCCCTTGCCAGCCAGGGGGCTGATGGCTACACCTTC.

The CDR3 is CASSSVNRWETQYF. In nucleotides, the CDR3 is TGTGCCAGCAGCTCCGTGAATCGGTGGGAGACCCAGTACTTC. J is TRBJ2-5 and V is TRBV11-2; D is unclear. Deletions cut 4 bases from V and 5 bases from J, with 14 bases between. The germline gives CDR1 SGHAT, CDR2 FQNNGV. This CDR3 comprises 14 residues.

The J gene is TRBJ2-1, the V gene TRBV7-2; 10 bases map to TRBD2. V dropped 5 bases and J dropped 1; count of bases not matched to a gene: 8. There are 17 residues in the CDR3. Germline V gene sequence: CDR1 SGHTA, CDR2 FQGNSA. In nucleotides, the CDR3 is TGTGCCAGCAGCACCGGGACTAGCGCCTTTTCCTACAATGAGCAGTTCTTC. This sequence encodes CASSTGTSAFSYNEQFF. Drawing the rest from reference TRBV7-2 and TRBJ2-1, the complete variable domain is GAGVSQSPSNKVTEKGKDVELRCDPISGHTALYWYRQSLGQGLEFLIYFQGNSAPDKSGLPSDRFSAERTGGSVSTLTIQRTQQEDSAVYLCASSTGTSAFSYNEQFFGPGTRLTVL.

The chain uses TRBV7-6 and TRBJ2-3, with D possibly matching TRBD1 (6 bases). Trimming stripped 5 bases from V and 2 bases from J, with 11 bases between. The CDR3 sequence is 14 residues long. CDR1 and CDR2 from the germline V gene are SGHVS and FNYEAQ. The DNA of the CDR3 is TGTGCCAGCAGCCGGACAGATCCCACAGATACGCAGTATTTT. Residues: CASSRTDPTDTQYF.

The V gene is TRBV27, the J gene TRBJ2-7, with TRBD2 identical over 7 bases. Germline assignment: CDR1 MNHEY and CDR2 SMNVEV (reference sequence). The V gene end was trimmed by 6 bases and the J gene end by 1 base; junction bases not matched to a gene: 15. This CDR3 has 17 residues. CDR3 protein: CASRPLGLAASSYEQYF. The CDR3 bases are TGTGCCAGCAGGCCCCTCGGGCTAGCGGCTTCATCCTACGAGCAGTACTTC.

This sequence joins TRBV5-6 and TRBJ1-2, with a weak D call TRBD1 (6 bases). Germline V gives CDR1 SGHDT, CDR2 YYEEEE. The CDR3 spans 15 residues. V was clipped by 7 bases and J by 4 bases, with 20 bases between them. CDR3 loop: CASLYNGQNFYGYTF. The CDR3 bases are TGTGCCAGCCTCTATAACGGACAGAATTTCTATGGCTACACCTTC.

The CDR3 reads CASSLGGYAYEQYF. Written as DNA, the CDR3 is TGTGCCAGCAGCTTGGGGGGATATGCCTACGAGCAGTACTTC. The V gene is TRBV7-9, the J gene TRBJ2-7, with a weak D call TRBD2 (6 bases). Germline CDR1 SEHNR, CDR2 FQNEAQ (reference sequence). The V end was cut by 3 bases, the J end by 2 bases, with 11 bases between. CDR3 length: 14 residues.